Shown below are 27 T cell receptor beta chains from a single sample sequenced in a study of blood T cell repertoires in COVID-19. Generated by immunoSEQ multiplex PCR, the TCRdb table keeps only in-frame clones and is missing some. The repertoire holds a few hundred thousand clones, with about nine tenths as singletons. The source material was PBMCs or T cells enriched from blood (not recorded which). These receptors came from a young man with acute COVID-19.

The rearrangement links TRBV7-2 to TRBJ2-7; D is unresolved. Germline-derived CDR1 and CDR2 are SGHTA and FQGNSA. Trimming shortened V by 2 bases and J by 7 bases, and 27 bases separated the two germline ends. This CDR3 spans 18 amino acids. CDR3 sequence: CASSLTLIRGRTSLEQYF. The CDR3 DNA reads as TGTGCCAGCAGCTTAACGTTAATCCGCGGCAGAACCTCTCTAGAGCAGTACTTC.

V usage is TRBV7-9 and J usage is TRBJ1-1; weak D call: TRBD1 (5 bases). V lost 5 bases, J lost 9 bases, and 16 bases lay in between. The germline gives CDR1 SEHNR, CDR2 FQNEAQ (reference sequence). The CDR3 is 13 residues long. The CDR3 DNA reads TGTGCCAGCAGCAAGGGGTCGCAAGGTCAAGCTTTCTTT. It codes for CASSKGSQGQAFF. Together with reference TRBV7-9 and TRBJ1-1, the CDR3 gives the full variable domain: DTGVSQNPRHKITKRGQNVTFRCDPISEHNRLYWYRQTLGQGPEFLTYFQNEAQLEKSRLLSDRFSAERPKGSFSTLEIQRTEQGDSAMYLCASSKGSQGQAFFGQGTRLTVV.

The chain employs TRBV24-1 and TRBJ1-2; 9 bases fit TRBD1. Germline V gives CDR1 KGHDR, CDR2 SFDVKD. This CDR3 has 15 amino acids. V was pared by 5 bases and J by 6 bases, with 9 bases of the junction left unmatched. The CDR3 nucleotides are TGTGCCACCAGTGGCGAACAGGGGGCGTTGAATGGCTACACCTTC. Translated, it gives CATSGEQGALNGYTF.

This clone was seen only once. Other DNA sequences within the sample encode an identical CDR3. The rearrangement links TRBV11-3 to TRBJ2-7; D uncertain. V was pared by 4 bases and J by 3 bases, with 10 bases between. Germline assignment: CDR1 SGHNT and CDR2 YENEEA. The CDR3 spans 13 residues. Here the CDR3 reads CASSSRLNYEQYF. CDR3 sequence (DNA): TGTGCCAGCAGCTCTAGACTGAACTACGAGCAGTACTTC.

V and J are TRBV27 and TRBJ2-6, with a tentative D call TRBD1 (6 bases). The CDR3 runs to 15 residues. V was shortened by 8 bases and J by 4 bases, with 15 bases between the two germline ends. Germline V lookup: CDR1 MNHEY, CDR2 SMNVEV (reference sequence). In DNA, the CDR3 is TGTGCCAGCTCAAGGGGGACCCACGGGGCCAACGTCCTGACTTTC. Protein product: CASSRGTHGANVLTF.

The CDR3: CASRFRGTGELFF. CDR3 DNA: TGTGCCAGCAGGTTCAGGGGAACCGGGGAGCTGTTTTTT. The chain is built from TRBV14 and TRBJ2-2, with a tentative D call TRBD1 (6 bases). Trimming cost V 6 bases and J 5 bases, with 10 bases left between them. Germline V lookup: CDR1 SGHDN, CDR2 FVKESK. The CDR3 length is 13 residues. Full variable domain (missing parts from reference TRBV14 and TRBJ2-2): EAGVTQFPSHSVIEKGQTVTLRCDPISGHDNLYWYRRVMGKEIKFLLHFVKESKQDESGMPNNRFLAERTGGTYSTLKVQPAELEDSGVYFCASRFRGTGELFFGEGSRLTVL.

The chain is built from TRBV5-1 and TRBJ2-1, with D possibly matching TRBD2 (6 bases). CDR1 SGHRS and CDR2 YFSETQ come from the germline V gene. Between the trimmed V and J ends, which lost 3 bases and 8 bases, there was a span of 15 bases. The CDR3 has 14 amino acids. The CDR3 DNA follows: TGCGCCAGCAGCTCAAATGCGGGGACGGATGAGCAGTTCTTC. It translates to CASSSNAGTDEQFF.

The chain is built from TRBV21-1 and TRBJ1-6. TRBV21-1 has pseudogene status. This CDR3 has 15 amino acids. The CDR3 region is CASREASSYNSPLHF. Written as DNA, the CDR3 is TGTGCCAGCAGGGAAGCGAGCTCCTATAATTCACCCCTCCACTTT.

The chain carries TRBV24-1 and TRBJ2-1; TRBD2 agrees at 7 bases. The CDR3 contains 11 residues. V was pared by 7 bases and J by 8 bases, with 1 base of the junction left unmatched. The germline V gene encodes CDR1 KGHDR and CDR2 SFDVKD. The CDR3 DNA reads as TGTGCCACCAGCCGGGAGGATGAGCAGTTCTTC. Translated: CATSREDEQFF.

This clone was counted only a few times. This chain joins TRBV7-8 and TRBJ1-1; 7 bases map to TRBD1. Trimming removed 3 bases from V and 4 bases from J; junction bases left unmatched: 8. Germline CDR1 and CDR2: SGHVS and FQNEAQ. The CDR3 runs to 15 residues. The DNA of the CDR3 is TGTGCCAGCAGCTTTAATGACAGGGAATTCACTGAAGCTTTCTTT. This sequence encodes CASSFNDREFTEAFF.

This sequence joins TRBV13 and TRBJ1-3; no clear D. The CDR3 has 14 residues. With 3 bases removed from V and 3 bases from J, the gap between germline ends came to 9 bases. CDR1 is PRHDT and CDR2 is FYEKMQ in the germline V gene (reference sequence). In DNA, the CDR3 is TGTGCCAGCAGCTTGGCGGTTCGTGGAAACACCATATATTTT. Translated, it gives CASSLAVRGNTIYF. Complete variable domain (other parts from reference TRBV13 and TRBJ1-3): AAGVIQSPRHLIKEKRETATLKCYPIPRHDTVYWYQQGPGQDPQFLISFYEKMQSDKGSIPDRFSAQQFSDYHSELNMSSLELGDSALYFCASSLAVRGNTIYFGEGSWLTVV.

The chain employs TRBV3-1 (or the pseudogene TRBV3-2) and TRBJ1-2, with D hard to call. This CDR3 is 14 amino acids long. V dropped 4 bases and J dropped 8 bases, with 17 bases sitting between them. Germline lookup yields CDR1 LGHDT and CDR2 YNNKEL (reference sequence). The DNA of the CDR3 is TGTGCCAGCAGCCCGACATTATCCTCGGGGGGCTACACCTTC. Amino acid sequence: CASSPTLSSGGYTF.

The chain employs TRBV19 and TRBJ2-3; TRBD2 matches 12 bases. V was pared by 10 bases and J by 4 bases, with 3 bases of the junction left unmatched. The CDR3 spans 13 residues. Germline assignment: CDR1 LNHDA and CDR2 SQIVND (reference sequence). DNA for the CDR3: TGTGCCACGCTAGCGGGAGGGGCAGATACGCAGTATTTT. Its protein product is CATLAGGADTQYF. The full variable domain, with the rest looked up from reference TRBV19 and TRBJ2-3, is DGGITQSPKYLFRKEGQNVTLSCEQNLNHDAMYWYRQDPGQGLRLIYYSQIVNDFQKGDIAEGYSVSREKKESFPLTVTSAQKNPTAFYLCATLAGGADTQYFGPGTRLTVL.

The J gene is TRBJ2-3, the V gene TRBV12-5; 7 nucleotides agree with TRBD2. J was trimmed by 0 bases and V by 0 bases; bases with no gene match: 6. The germline gives CDR1 LGHNT, CDR2 FRNRAP. The CDR3 totals 17 residues. The DNA of the CDR3 is TGTGCTAGTGGTTTGGTAGCGGGGTATCCGAGCACAGATACGCAGTATTTT. It specifies CASGLVAGYPSTDTQYF.

The rearrangement links TRBV5-1 to TRBJ2-2; tentative D call: TRBD2 (5 bases). Germline V gives CDR1 SGHRS, CDR2 YFSETQ. The length of the CDR3 is 17 residues. V lost 4 bases and J 0 bases, leaving 16 bases between the germline ends. DNA for the CDR3: TGCGCCAGCAGCCTCCGTCTAGCAATAGCGAACACCGGGGAGCTGTTTTTT. This translates into CASSLRLAIANTGELFF.

The V gene is TRBV19, the J gene TRBJ2-2; 7 positions match TRBD2. The CDR3 is 15 residues long. J lost 1 base, V lost 7 bases, and 6 bases had no gene match. CDR1 and CDR2 from the germline V gene are LNHDA and SQIVND (reference sequence). The CDR3 is CASNTGLGNTGELFF. CDR3 DNA: TGTGCCAGTAATACCGGACTAGGGAACACCGGGGAGCTGTTTTTT.

The chain links TRBV5-1 to TRBJ2-3; possibly TRBD2 for D (5 bases). Trimming stripped 0 bases from V and 6 bases from J, with 14 bases between. Germline CDR1 is SGHRS and CDR2 is YFSETQ. The CDR3 loop spans 15 amino acids. CDR3 residues: CASSLAGGLVDTQYF. CDR3 coding DNA: TGCGCCAGCAGCTTGGCCGGAGGATTGGTGGATACGCAGTATTTT.

The chain carries TRBV18 and TRBJ2-5, with 11 bases that match TRBD2. The CDR3 consists of 17 residues. The V and J ends lost 6 bases and 2 bases, in that order; junction bases with no gene match: 11. Germline lookup yields CDR1 KGHSH and CDR2 LQKENI. The DNA for the CDR3 is TGTGCCAGCTCTCGTCCCGGGACTAGCGGAGGACAAGAGACCCAGTACTTC. Residues: CASSRPGTSGGQETQYF. The variable domain in full, completed from reference TRBV18 and TRBJ2-5, reads NAGVMQNPRHLVRRRGQEARLRCSPMKGHSHVYWYRQLPEEGLKFMVYLQKENIIDESGMPKERFSAEFPKEGPSILRIQQVVRGDSAAYFCASSRPGTSGGQETQYFGPGTRLLVL.

The genes are TRBV10-3 and TRBJ2-1, with TRBD2 matching over 9 bases. The junction had 12 bases not matched to a gene; V was cut back by 9 bases and J by 9 bases. CDR1 is ENHRY, CDR2 SYGVKD, per germline. The CDR3 totals 14 residues. CDR3 in DNA: TGTGCCATAAGCGGGGCTAGCGGGGATCGTGAGCAGTTCTTC. Protein sequence: CAISGASGDREQFF.

This clone was seen more than once but under ten times. The chain's CDR3 is CASSIRDTGELFF. CDR3 coding DNA: TGTGCCAGCTCAATCAGGGACACCGGGGAGCTGTTTTTT. This chain uses TRBV18 with TRBJ2-2, with D perhaps matching TRBD1 (5 bases). The V end lost 5 bases, the J end lost 3 bases, and 7 bases lay between the germline ends. Germline V gene sequence: CDR1 KGHSH, CDR2 LQKENI. CDR3 length equals 13 residues.

This chain links TRBV5-1 with TRBJ2-2; 7 bases line up with TRBD1. CDR1 and CDR2 (germline): SGHRS, YFSETQ. The CDR3 is 16 residues long. V gave up 4 bases and J gave up 1 base; unmatched junction bases: 7. Here the CDR3 reads CASSIAGTENTGELFF. The DNA of the CDR3 is TGCGCCAGCAGCATCGCCGGGACAGAGAACACCGGGGAGCTGTTTTTT.

This rearrangement joins TRBV2 to TRBJ2-7, with 10 nucleotides matching TRBD2. V shed 9 bases, J shed 6 bases, and the junction held 11 bases outside the gene matches. This CDR3 region has 14 residues. CDR1 and CDR2 from the germline V gene are SNHLY and FYNNEI. Here the CDR3 DNA reads TGTGCCAGTCAGGGTCAGCGGGAGGGCTCCGAGCAGTACTTC. It encodes CASQGQREGSEQYF.

J is TRBJ2-1 and V is TRBV27, with D perhaps TRBD2 (6 bases). The CDR3 is made up of 13 amino acids. Germline CDR1 and CDR2: MNHEY and SMNVEV (reference sequence). V was shortened by 8 bases and J by 6 bases, with 14 bases between the two germline ends. This CDR3 reads CASRDFVGNEQFF. DNA of the CDR3: TGTGCCAGCCGGGACTTTGTAGGCAATGAGCAGTTCTTC.

The gene calls are TRBV2 and TRBJ2-2; weak D call: TRBD2 (5 bases). The V end was cut by 4 bases, the J end by 1 base, with 10 bases between. CDR3 length equals 15 residues. CDR1 and CDR2 (germline): SNHLY, FYNNEI. The CDR3 reads CASSGTFENTGELFF. CDR3 sequence (DNA): TGTGCCAGCAGTGGGACTTTCGAGAACACCGGGGAGCTGTTTTTT.

This chain links TRBV19 with TRBJ2-7; D is possibly TRBD1 (6 bases). Germline V gives CDR1 LNHDA, CDR2 SQIVND (reference sequence). The V and J ends lost 6 bases and 3 bases respectively, with 18 bases between them. The CDR3 consists of 15 residues. CDR3 sequence reads: CASRASGVSFYEQYF. CDR3 DNA sequence: TGTGCCAGTAGAGCCTCAGGGGTCTCCTTCTACGAGCAGTACTTC.

The chain employs TRBV7-9 and TRBJ2-3; D might be TRBD2 (5 bases). This CDR3 is 12 amino acids long. V was shortened by 6 bases and J by 4 bases, with 8 bases between the two germline ends. Germline V lookup: CDR1 SEHNR, CDR2 FQNEAQ (reference sequence). The CDR3 DNA sequence: TGTGCCAGCAGTCCTAGCTCAGATACGCAGTATTTT. Translated: CASSPSSDTQYF.

This sequence joins TRBV4-3 and TRBJ2-1; 8 positions agree with TRBD2. Trimming at V came to 3 bases and at J to 8 bases, leaving 6 bases not matched to a gene. The CDR3 runs 14 residues. The germline CDR1 and CDR2 sequences are LGHNA and YSLEER. The CDR3 sequence is CASSQSGSMDEQFF. CDR3 bases: TGCGCCAGCAGCCAGAGCGGGAGTATGGATGAGCAGTTCTTC.